This TCR beta chain was captured in a study of technical replicates of blood from a handful of donors. Repertoires were generated with immunoSEQ multiplex PCR, while TCRdb's copy carries only in-frame clones and drops some. The data contain 65,000 to 90,000 clones, 80% to 90% of them seen just once; the ten biggest clones take up roughly 4.4%. Trimming cost V 4 bases and J 6 bases; bases outside gene matches: 7. The CDR3 consists of 15 residues. Per germline, CDR1 SGHRS and CDR2 YFSETQ. The clonotype comes from a human donor in good health. Some clones in this sample may be carry-over from other donors' samples. The sequencing input was PBMCs. The chain combines TRBV5-1 with TRBJ1-6, with 7 positions matching TRBD1. The CDR3: CASSPPGQTNSPLHF. The CDR3 region has the DNA TGCGCCAGCAGCCCCCCGGGACAGACTAATTCACCCCTCCACTTT.